These 17 T cell receptor beta chains were all obtained from the same sample, sequenced in a study of graft-versus-host responses after intestinal transplantation. These TCRs are of unknown antigen specificity. Generated by immunoSEQ multiplex PCR, the TCRdb table keeps only in-frame clones and is missing some. The repertoire includes tens of thousands of clones, 85% to 90% of them detected once, and over 0.1% sits in the top ten. Sequenced here: unstimulated CD4+ T cells sorted from spleen or lymph node cells, sampled before intestinal transplant. These receptors came from a human donor who received an intestinal transplant.

The chain recombines TRBV6-1 with TRBJ2-6, with 9 bases identical to TRBD1. The CDR3 runs 16 residues. With 4 bases clipped from V and 3 bases from J, the junction kept 4 bases outside the gene matches. CDR1 MNHNS and CDR2 SASEGT come from the germline V gene. CDR3 sequence (DNA): TGTGCCAGCAGTGTGACAGGGGGAGGTGGGGCCAACGTCCTGACTTTC. This sequence encodes CASSVTGGGGANVLTF.

The V gene is TRBV10-3, the J gene TRBJ1-3; weak D call: TRBD1 (5 bases). Germline V gene sequence: CDR1 ENHRY, CDR2 SYGVKD. The length of the CDR3 is 13 residues. Deletions cut 2 bases from V and 7 bases from J, with 9 bases between. CDR3 nucleotide sequence: TGTGCCATCAGTGAGGGGGCTTTGAACACCATATATTTT. This sequence encodes CAISEGALNTIYF.

The V gene is TRBV11-2, the J gene TRBJ2-2; D might be TRBD1 (6 bases). This CDR3 has 14 residues. The V end lost 3 bases, the J end lost 6 bases, and 11 bases lay between the germline ends. Germline CDR1 is SGHAT and CDR2 is FQNNGV. The CDR3 region has the DNA TGTGCCAGCAGCTTGCAGGGGACGGCCGGGGAGCTGTTTTTT. Amino acid sequence: CASSLQGTAGELFF.

The chain couples TRBV2 to TRBJ1-1, with D tentatively TRBD1 (6 bases). The V gene's germline CDR1 is SNHLY and CDR2 FYNNEI. The CDR3 has 13 residues. Trimming left V 7 bases short and J 1 base short, with 10 bases between. The CDR3 DNA reads TGTGCCAGCACAGGACAGCCGAACACTGAAGCTTTCTTT. Protein: CASTGQPNTEAFF.

CDR3 DNA sequence: TGCGCCAGCAGCGTCCAGGGAGGACTGGGAAACACCATATATTTT. It is translated as CASSVQGGLGNTIYF. This chain uses TRBV5-1 with TRBJ1-3; possibly TRBD1 for D (5 bases). In germline, CDR1 is SGHRS, CDR2 YFSETQ. This CDR3 spans 15 amino acids. V was shortened by 4 bases and J by 4 bases, with 15 bases between the two germline ends.

The chain couples TRBV5-5 to TRBJ2-2, with D uncertain. V was trimmed by 3 bases and J by 7 bases, leaving 13 bases between them. Per the germline V gene, CDR1 is SGHKS and CDR2 is YYEKEE (reference sequence). This CDR3 contains 14 residues. Here the CDR3 reads CASSSQNRGGELFF. For the CDR3, the DNA is TGTGCCAGCAGCTCTCAGAATCGTGGCGGGGAGCTGTTTTTT.

This rearrangement joins TRBV19 to TRBJ1-4; 9 bases agree with TRBD1. V trimming: 9 bases; J trimming: 5 bases; junction bases outside the gene matches: 4. Per the germline V gene, CDR1 is LNHDA and CDR2 is SQIVND (reference sequence). The CDR3 extends over 13 amino acids. CDR3 sequence: CASGDRGNEKLFF. The CDR3 region has the DNA TGTGCCAGCGGCGACAGGGGGAATGAAAAACTGTTTTTT.

The rearrangement joins TRBV7-9 to TRBJ2-5, with D maybe TRBD1 (5 bases). Per germline, CDR1 SEHNR and CDR2 FQNEAQ (reference sequence). The V end lost 5 bases, the J end lost 5 bases, and 15 bases lay between the germline ends. The CDR3 sequence is 14 residues long. The CDR3 DNA sequence: TGTGCCAGCAGCCAAAATCGGGCAGGGGAGACCCAGTACTTC. Protein: CASSQNRAGETQYF.

The V gene is TRBV10-1, the J gene TRBJ2-7, with D possibly being TRBD2 (6 bases). V was pared by 9 bases and J by 6 bases, with 18 bases between. This CDR3 is built from 13 residues. Germline CDR1 reads WNHNN; CDR2 reads SYGVQD (reference sequence). CDR3 in amino acids: CARVGGYYTEQYF. Here the CDR3 DNA reads TGCGCCAGGGTGGGAGGTTATTATACCGAGCAGTACTTC.

This chain links TRBV10-3 with TRBJ1-1; 7 bases fit TRBD1. Per germline, CDR1 ENHRY and CDR2 SYGVKD. The J segment lost 7 bases and the V segment lost 6 bases, leaving 2 bases of the junction unmatched. This CDR3 spans 11 amino acids. The CDR3 reads CAISRQGEAFF. CDR3 DNA sequence: TGTGCCATCAGCCGACAGGGTGAAGCTTTCTTT.

The chain is built from TRBV5-1 and TRBJ2-7, with a possible D match to TRBD1 (5 bases). Germline V CDR1 and CDR2: SGHRS, YFSETQ. The CDR3 is 15 residues long. V lost 4 bases and J lost 2, with 16 bases in between. The CDR3 loop is CASSGLPSGTYEQYF. DNA of the CDR3: TGCGCCAGCAGCGGGCTCCCGTCAGGGACCTACGAGCAGTACTTC.

This clone was observed a handful of times. This chain joins TRBV5-1 and TRBJ1-2; a weak D match, TRBD1 (5 bases). The CDR3 is 13 residues long. The V gene's germline CDR1 is SGHRS and CDR2 YFSETQ. V lost 4 bases, J lost 4 bases, and 11 bases lay in between. CDR3 region: CASSPDTSYGYTF. The CDR3 bases are TGCGCCAGCAGCCCGGACACGAGCTATGGCTACACCTTC.

The chain recombines TRBV4-1 with TRBJ1-6; TRBD1 aligns across 12 bases. This CDR3 comprises 16 residues. The V gene end was trimmed by 0 bases and the J gene end by 10 bases; junction bases not matched to a gene: 4. Germline V CDR1 and CDR2: MGHRA, YSYEKL. The CDR3 nucleotides are TGCGCCAGCAGCCAAGAGGGGACAGGGGGCTACTCACCCCTCCACTTT. Translating gives CASSQEGTGGYSPLHF.

The sample holds one count of this clone. The J gene is TRBJ2-5, the V gene TRBV5-1; D is perhaps TRBD2 (5 bases). The CDR3 is 12 residues long. V dropped 0 bases and J dropped 11 bases, with 11 bases sitting between them. The germline V gene encodes CDR1 SGHRS and CDR2 YFSETQ. The CDR3 DNA sequence: TGCGCCAGCAGCTTGGAGGGAGTATCGCAGTACTTC. Its translation is CASSLEGVSQYF. Full variable domain (outside the CDR3, taken from reference TRBV5-1 and TRBJ2-5): KAGVTQTPRYLIKTRGQQVTLSCSPISGHRSVSWYQQTPGQGLQFLFEYFSETQRNKGNFPGRFSGRQFSNSRSEMNVSTLELGDSALYLCASSLEGVSQYFGPGTRLLVL.

CDR3 residues: CASSLAEIYNEQFF. As DNA, the CDR3 is TGTGCCAGCAGCTTAGCTGAGATCTACAATGAGCAGTTCTTC. The gene calls are TRBV7-9 and TRBJ2-1; D unclear. CDR1 and CDR2 (germline): SEHNR, FQNEAQ (reference sequence). The V gene lost 0 bases and the J gene lost 3 bases, with 6 bases spanning the gap. The CDR3 consists of 14 residues.

The V call is TRBV5-5, the J call TRBJ1-2, with D possibly being TRBD1 (6 bases). Germline loops: CDR1 SGHKS, CDR2 YYEKEE (reference sequence). This CDR3 has 15 residues. Trimming left V 3 bases short and J 8 bases short, with 20 bases between. CDR3 loop: CASSWPKGGDWGYTF. The DNA of the CDR3 is TGTGCCAGCAGCTGGCCCAAAGGGGGAGATTGGGGCTACACCTTC. The variable domain in full, with the rest retrieved from reference TRBV5-5 and TRBJ1-2, is DAGVTQSPTHLIKTRGQQVTLRCSPISGHKSVSWYQQVLGQGPQFIFQYYEKEERGRGNFPDRFSARQFPNYSSELNVNALLLGDSALYLCASSWPKGGDWGYTFGSGTRLTVV.

The DNA for the CDR3 is TGTGCCAGCAGTAAGACGTCCGGGACACACACTGAAGCTTTCTTT. This translates into CASSKTSGTHTEAFF. V usage is TRBV4-2 and J usage is TRBJ1-1; weak D call: TRBD1 (6 bases). The V end was cut by 6 bases, the J end by 3 bases, with 17 bases between. Germline lookup yields CDR1 LGHNA and CDR2 YNFKEQ. CDR3 size: 15 residues.